The source of this T cell receptor beta chain is a study of regulatory T cells in long-lasting Graves disease (dated by TCRdb to 2020 to 2022). The study in broad terms: Persistent Graves' disease was defined as antithyroid drug treatment for over 5 years with persistently positive TSH receptor autoantibodies. This study used TCR sequencing and RNA sequencing of peripheral blood to compare persistent Graves' disease patients against newly diagnosed Graves' disease patients. A total of around 35 samples underwent TCR sequencing: approximately 13 from persistent and about 20 from newly diagnosed Graves' disease patients. The study was registered as a clinical trial and conducted in China. In the clinical cohort, patients with persistent Graves' disease had used antithyroid drugs for an average of about 9.3 years.

Overall results and qualifications from the work: Lower TCR Shannon entropy and fewer highly expanded clones were observed in persistent Graves' disease patients than in newly diagnosed patients, which suggested clonal expansion. The authors acknowledged the small sample size as a limitation that may reduce accuracy. Patients with persistent disease shared more public clonotypes (around 2,500) than newly diagnosed patients did (approximately 970). Peripheral blood alone was examined, since thyroid tissue, which constituted the primary lesion, could not be accessed. TRBV28, TRBJ1-2 and TRBJ2-5 were preferentially used in persistent disease, while TRBV20-1 and TRBJ2-1 were favored in newly diagnosed disease. Sequencing and analysis were restricted to the TCR beta chain.

Compared with germline, V lacks 4 bases and J lacks 5 bases; bases without a gene match: 13. The CDR3 runs 15 amino acids, cysteine and phenylalanine included. Only the CDR3 part of the read is kept: 45 bases, read in frame from the first base. CDR1 and CDR2, per the germline V gene, are SQVTM and ANQGSEA. What this sample's time point label stands for: persistent/refractory GD, antithyroid drugs over 5 years with positive TRAb. For both TCR sequencing and RNA sequencing, RNA was extracted from PBMCs in TRIzol. The diagnosis of Graves' disease followed American Thyroid Association guidelines. Patients were recruited from an endocrinology department in Xi'an, China. Each patient gave approximately 10 milliliters of peripheral blood, collected in an EDTA anticoagulant tube. Ficoll Paque Plus density gradient separation was used to isolate PBMCs, and no further T cell sorting was done. An Agilent 2100 Bioanalyzer and agarose gel were used to assess RNA quality, and a NanoDrop 2000 was used to measure RNA concentration.

About this clonotype: Its antigen is currently not known. One base away there is no much larger clone; base qualities are not given.

Libraries came from multiplex PCR. Data came from an Illumina HiSeq 4000. iRepertoire HTBI primers and Arm-PCR amplification of CDR3 regions were used to construct TCR beta libraries. Gel purification was performed on PCR products prior to sequencing. The study's processing was this. Gene usage analysis of CDR3 amino acid clonotypes used the roughly 60 TRBV and 14 to 15 TRBJ segments found across samples. COPE and FqMerger were used to merge the filtered high-quality paired reads into contigs. BLAST was used to align contigs to IMGT TRBV, TRBD and TRBJ reference genes, and CDR3 was defined according to IMGT. Any clonotype with a frequency above 0.1% was counted as a highly expanded clone. Shannon entropy was used to measure repertoire diversity, and the Gini coefficient was used to measure V-J evenness. Public clonotypes were defined as clonotypes shared by more than one individual. In TCRdb, the public reads were trimmed at Q25 with fastp and aligned with MiXCR, with productive beta chains retained. All rows with the same CDR3 protein become a single entry with the most common DNA and genes. Clone size and V and J calls follow TCRdb, not the original study. The sample contains more than 650,000 distinct CDR3 sequences, about 30% of them found a single time. The ten most abundant clones make up under 55% of the sample.

The receptor chain draws on TRBV29-1 and TRBJ2-5; 7 bases in between match TRBD2. This TCR came from a female donor with Graves disease. The sequenced sample was peripheral blood mononuclear cells (PBMCs), obtained when the disease was refractory, from a patient treated with antithyroid drugs. The DNA is as follows: TGCAGCGTTGGAGTTCCGGCGGGAGTTGGGGAGACCCAGTACTTC. This yields the protein CSVGVPAGVGETQYF. The full variable domain, with segments outside the CDR3 supplied by the reference TRBV29-1 and TRBJ2-5 proteins, appears as SAVISQKPSRDICQRGTSLTIQCQVDSQVTMMFWYRQQPGQSLTLIATANQGSEATYESGFVIDKFPISRPNLTFSTLTVSNMSPEDSSIYLCSVGVPAGVGETQYFGPGTRLLVL.